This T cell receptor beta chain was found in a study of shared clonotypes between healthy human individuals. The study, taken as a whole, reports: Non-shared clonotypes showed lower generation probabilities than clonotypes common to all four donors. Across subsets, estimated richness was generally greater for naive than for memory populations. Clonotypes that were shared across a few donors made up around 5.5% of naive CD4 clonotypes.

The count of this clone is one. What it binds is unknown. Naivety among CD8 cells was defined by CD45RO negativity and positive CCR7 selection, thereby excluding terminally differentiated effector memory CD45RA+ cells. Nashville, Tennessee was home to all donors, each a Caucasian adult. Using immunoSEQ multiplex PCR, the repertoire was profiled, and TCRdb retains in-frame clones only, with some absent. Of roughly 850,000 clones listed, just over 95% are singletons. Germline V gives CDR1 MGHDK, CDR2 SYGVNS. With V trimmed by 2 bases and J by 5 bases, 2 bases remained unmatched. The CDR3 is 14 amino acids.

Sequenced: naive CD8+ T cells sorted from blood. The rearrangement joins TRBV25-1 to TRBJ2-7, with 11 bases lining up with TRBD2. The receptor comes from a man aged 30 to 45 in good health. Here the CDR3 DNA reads TGTGCCAGCAGTGAAATAGCGGGAGGGGACGAGCAGTACTTC. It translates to CASSEIAGGDEQYF.